These T cell receptor beta chains were read from a single sample in a study of T cells after yellow fever vaccination. TCRdb passed the 5' RACE reads through MiXCR, listing each CDR3 protein once. This table has a few hundred thousand distinct CDR3 sequences, 15% to 20% appearing once. The sample here was PBMCs, taken 15 days after the yellow fever booster vaccination. The receptors were gathered from a man younger than 40 who received the YFV17D yellow fever vaccine. CDR3s include the opening cysteine and the closing phenylalanine or tryptophan.

V gene: TRBV28
CDR3 length: 14
CDR3 protein: CASRVFRAAGELFF

V gene: TRBV18
CDR3 length: 15
CDR3 protein: CASSSLAGSYNEQFF

V gene: TRBV5-8
CDR3 length: 13
CDR3 protein: CASSPTKGTGYTF

V gene: TRBV4-1
CDR3 length: 13
CDR3 protein: CASLSPASTEAFF

V gene: TRBV20-1
CDR3 length: 12
CDR3 protein: CSARDTGETQYF

V gene: TRBV9
CDR3 length: 14
CDR3 protein: CASSTLAEGSEQFF

V gene: TRBV7-2
CDR3 length: 14
CDR3 protein: CASSHPLPQDTQYF

V gene: TRBV6-1
CDR3 length: 13
CDR3 protein: CASIPSFPGELFF

V gene: TRBV20-1
CDR3 length: 15
CDR3 protein: CSASPGLPTAETQYF

V gene: TRBV20-1
CDR3 length: 15
CDR3 protein: CSARNAGTGGYEQFF

V gene: TRBV15
CDR3 length: 16
CDR3 protein: CATSSYSRGRRETQYF

V gene: TRBV29-1
CDR3 length: 17
CDR3 protein: CSVSPSSGGGSYNEQFF

V gene: TRBV12-3/TRBV12-4
CDR3 length: 12
CDR3 protein: CASSLHNQPQHF

V gene: TRBV5-1
CDR3 length: 15
CDR3 protein: CASRGTIEKIDTQYF

V gene: TRBV20-1
CDR3 length: 13
CDR3 protein: CSARYREENIQYF

V gene: TRBV27
CDR3 length: 15
CDR3 protein: CASSLGQTQIHEQYF

V gene: TRBV9
CDR3 length: 15
CDR3 protein: CASSATSQPGDEQFF

V gene: TRBV9
CDR3 length: 16
CDR3 protein: CASSPLGGTGNNEQFF

V gene: TRBV19
CDR3 length: 15
CDR3 protein: CASSMEPTANYGYTF

V gene: TRBV9
CDR3 length: 14
CDR3 protein: CASSLTGAFVEQYF

V gene: TRBV7-2
CDR3 length: 16
CDR3 protein: CASSSSGSGSYNEQFF

V gene: TRBV6-1
CDR3 length: 10
CDR3 protein: CASAVYEQYF

V gene: TRBV12-3/TRBV12-4
CDR3 length: 16
CDR3 protein: CASSFTPQGAGQPQHF

V gene: TRBV7-3
CDR3 length: 13
CDR3 protein: CASSREGAGELFF

V gene: TRBV4-3
CDR3 length: 16
CDR3 protein: CASSNGRRKKQETQYF

V gene: TRBV4-2
CDR3 length: 15
CDR3 protein: CASSPGWGAGETQYF

V gene: TRBV6-1
CDR3 length: 16
CDR3 protein: CASNQPVAGGLETQYF

V gene: TRBV5-1
CDR3 length: 17
CDR3 protein: CASSNGQGLLSNYGYTF

V gene: TRBV6-2/TRBV6-3
CDR3 length: 14
CDR3 protein: CASSRDPPGNEQFF

V gene: TRBV7-2
CDR3 length: 15
CDR3 protein: CASSPNSLPSYEQYF

V gene: TRBV5-1
CDR3 length: 14
CDR3 protein: CASKAGVGQETQYF

V gene: TRBV5-1
CDR3 length: 16
CDR3 protein: CASSLDGSLKNTEAFF

V gene: TRBV5-6
CDR3 length: 14
CDR3 protein: CASSVAHHTDTQYF

V gene: TRBV7-9
CDR3 length: 16
CDR3 protein: CASSLFRVAITGELFF

V gene: TRBV5-1
CDR3 length: 15
CDR3 protein: CASSTLSGRIYEQYF

V gene: TRBV30
CDR3 length: 13
CDR3 protein: CAWSVRFNQPQHF

V gene: TRBV19
CDR3 length: 19
CDR3 protein: CASSISVLNTGSGTGELFF

V gene: TRBV30
CDR3 length: 15
CDR3 protein: CAWSVHLRNTGELFF

V gene: TRBV7-2
CDR3 length: 13
CDR3 protein: CASSSQKAYEQYF

V gene: TRBV11-2
CDR3 length: 14
CDR3 protein: CASGPGLVPNEQFF

V gene: TRBV20-1
CDR3 length: 14
CDR3 protein: CSARFAGGSYEQYF

V gene: TRBV20-1
CDR3 length: 14
CDR3 protein: CSATRDPYQETQYF

V gene: TRBV5-1
CDR3 length: 12
CDR3 protein: CASSGRVNIQYF

V gene: TRBV12-3/TRBV12-4
CDR3 length: 13
CDR3 protein: CASSLPTVSEAFF